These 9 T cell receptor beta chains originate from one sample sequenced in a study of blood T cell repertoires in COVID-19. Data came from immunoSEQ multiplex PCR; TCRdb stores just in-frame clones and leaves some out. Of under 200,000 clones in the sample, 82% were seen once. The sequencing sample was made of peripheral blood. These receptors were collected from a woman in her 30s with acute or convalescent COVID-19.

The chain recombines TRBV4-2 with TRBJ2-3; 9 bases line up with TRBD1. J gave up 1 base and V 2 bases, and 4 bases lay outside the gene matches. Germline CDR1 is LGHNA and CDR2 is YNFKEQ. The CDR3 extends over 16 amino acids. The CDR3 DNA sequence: TGTGCCAGCAGCCAAATACAGGGGGCGGGCACAGATACGCAGTATTTT. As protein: CASSQIQGAGTDTQYF.

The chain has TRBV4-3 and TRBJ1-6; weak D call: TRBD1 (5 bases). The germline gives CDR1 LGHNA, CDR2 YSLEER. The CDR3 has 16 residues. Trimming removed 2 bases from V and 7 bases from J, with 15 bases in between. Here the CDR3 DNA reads TGCGCCAGCAGCCAAAATTCCCAGGGTGGCAATTCACCCCTCCACTTT. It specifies CASSQNSQGGNSPLHF.

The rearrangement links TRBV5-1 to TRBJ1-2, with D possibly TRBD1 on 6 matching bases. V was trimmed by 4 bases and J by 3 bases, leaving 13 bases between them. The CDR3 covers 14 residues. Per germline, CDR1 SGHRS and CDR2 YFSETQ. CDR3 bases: TGCGCCAGCAGCGCCGGGACATCCTACTATGGCTACACCTTC. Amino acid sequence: CASSAGTSYYGYTF. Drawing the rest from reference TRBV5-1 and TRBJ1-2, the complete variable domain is KAGVTQTPRYLIKTRGQQVTLSCSPISGHRSVSWYQQTPGQGLQFLFEYFSETQRNKGNFPGRFSGRQFSNSRSEMNVSTLELGDSALYLCASSAGTSYYGYTFGSGTRLTVV.

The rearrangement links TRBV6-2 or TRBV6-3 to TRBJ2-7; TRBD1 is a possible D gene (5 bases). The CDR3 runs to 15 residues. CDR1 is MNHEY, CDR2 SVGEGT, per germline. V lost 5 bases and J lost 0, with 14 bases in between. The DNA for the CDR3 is TGTGCCAGCAGTAAGCGACAGATCTACTCCTACGAGCAGTACTTC. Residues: CASSKRQIYSYEQYF.

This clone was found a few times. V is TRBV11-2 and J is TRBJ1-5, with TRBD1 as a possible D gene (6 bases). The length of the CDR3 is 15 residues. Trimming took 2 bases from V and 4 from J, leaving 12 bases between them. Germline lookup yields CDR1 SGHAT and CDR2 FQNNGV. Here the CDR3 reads CASSLLGGNNQPQHF. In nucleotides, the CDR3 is TGTGCCAGCAGCTTACTTGGGGGCAATAATCAGCCCCAGCATTTT.

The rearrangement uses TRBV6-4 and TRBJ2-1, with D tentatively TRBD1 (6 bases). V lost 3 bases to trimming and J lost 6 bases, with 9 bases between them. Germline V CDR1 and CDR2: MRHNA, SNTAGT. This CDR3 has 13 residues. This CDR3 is CASSEQGLNEQFF. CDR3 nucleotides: TGTGCCAGCAGTGAACAGGGTCTCAATGAGCAGTTCTTC.

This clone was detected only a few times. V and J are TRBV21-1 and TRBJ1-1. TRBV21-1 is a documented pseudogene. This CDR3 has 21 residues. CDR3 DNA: TGTGCCAGCAGCAAAGGAAGATCTGGACTGAGTATTCCAATGATGAACACTGAAGCTTTCTTT. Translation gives CASSKGRSGLSIPMMNTEAFF.

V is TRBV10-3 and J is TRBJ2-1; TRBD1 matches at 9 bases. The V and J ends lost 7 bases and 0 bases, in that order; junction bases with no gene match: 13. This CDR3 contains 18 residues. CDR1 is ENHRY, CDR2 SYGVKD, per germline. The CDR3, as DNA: TGTGCCATCAAAAGGGACAGGGATTTCGGAAGCTCCTACAATGAGCAGTTCTTC. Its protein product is CAIKRDRDFGSSYNEQFF.

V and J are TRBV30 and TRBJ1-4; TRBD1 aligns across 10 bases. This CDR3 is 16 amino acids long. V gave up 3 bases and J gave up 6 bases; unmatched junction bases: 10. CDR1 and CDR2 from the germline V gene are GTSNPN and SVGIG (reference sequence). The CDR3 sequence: CAWSPGEDRGDEKLFF. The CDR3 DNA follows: TGTGCCTGGAGCCCCGGGGAGGACAGGGGGGATGAAAAACTGTTTTTT. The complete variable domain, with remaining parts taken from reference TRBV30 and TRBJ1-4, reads SQTIHQWPATLVQPVGSPLSLECTVEGTSNPNLYWYRQAAGRGLQLLFYSVGIGQISSEVPQNLSASRPQDRQFILSSKKLLLSDSGFYLCAWSPGEDRGDEKLFFGSGTQLSVL.